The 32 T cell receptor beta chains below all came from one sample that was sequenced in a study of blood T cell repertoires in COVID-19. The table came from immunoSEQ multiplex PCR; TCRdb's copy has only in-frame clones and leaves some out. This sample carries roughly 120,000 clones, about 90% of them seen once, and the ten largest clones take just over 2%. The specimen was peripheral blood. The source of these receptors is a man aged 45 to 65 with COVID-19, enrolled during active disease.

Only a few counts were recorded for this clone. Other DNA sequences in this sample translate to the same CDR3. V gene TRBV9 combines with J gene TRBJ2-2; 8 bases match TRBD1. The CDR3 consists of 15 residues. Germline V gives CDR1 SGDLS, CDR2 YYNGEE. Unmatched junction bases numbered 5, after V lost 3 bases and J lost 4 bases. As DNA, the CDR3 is TGTGCCAGCAGCGCCTCAGGGGGCCTCACCGGGGAGCTGTTTTTT. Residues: CASSASGGLTGELFF.

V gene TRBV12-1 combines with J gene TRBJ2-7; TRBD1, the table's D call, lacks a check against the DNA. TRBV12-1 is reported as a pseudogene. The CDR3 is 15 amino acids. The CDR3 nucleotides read TGTGCCAGCAGCCCCGGACAGGGGGCCCTCTACGAGCAGTACGTC. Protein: CASSPGQGALYEQYV.

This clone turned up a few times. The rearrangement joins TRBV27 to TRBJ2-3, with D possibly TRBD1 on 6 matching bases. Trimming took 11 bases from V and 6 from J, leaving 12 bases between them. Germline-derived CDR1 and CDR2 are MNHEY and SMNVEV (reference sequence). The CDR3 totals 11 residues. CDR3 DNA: TGTGCCGTACAGGGATTCGATACGCAGTATTTT. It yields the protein CAVQGFDTQYF.

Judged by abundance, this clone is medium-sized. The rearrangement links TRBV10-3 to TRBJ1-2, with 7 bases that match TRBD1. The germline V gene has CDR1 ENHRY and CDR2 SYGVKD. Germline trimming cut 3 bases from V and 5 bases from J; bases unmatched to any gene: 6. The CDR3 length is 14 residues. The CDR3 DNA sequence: TGTGCCATCAGTGAAGAGGGGGCCGGATATGGCTACACCTTC. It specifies CAISEEGAGYGYTF.

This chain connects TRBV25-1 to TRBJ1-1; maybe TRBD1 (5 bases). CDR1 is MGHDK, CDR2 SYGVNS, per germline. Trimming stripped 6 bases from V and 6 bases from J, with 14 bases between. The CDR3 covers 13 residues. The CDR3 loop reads CASRNQGRAEAFF. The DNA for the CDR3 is TGTGCCAGCAGGAACCAGGGTAGGGCTGAAGCTTTCTTT. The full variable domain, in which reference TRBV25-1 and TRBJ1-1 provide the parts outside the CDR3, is EADIYQTPRYLVIGTGKKITLECSQTMGHDKMYWYQQDPGMELHLIHYSYGVNSTEKGDLSSESTVSRIRTEHFPLTLESARPSHTSQYLCASRNQGRAEAFFGQGTRLTVV.

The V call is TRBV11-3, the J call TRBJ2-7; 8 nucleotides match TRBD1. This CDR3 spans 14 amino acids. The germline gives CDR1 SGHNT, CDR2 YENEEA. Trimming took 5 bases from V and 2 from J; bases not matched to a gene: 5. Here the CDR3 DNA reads TGTGCCAGCAGCCCGCGGGACAGGCCCTACGAGCAGTACTTC. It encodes CASSPRDRPYEQYF.

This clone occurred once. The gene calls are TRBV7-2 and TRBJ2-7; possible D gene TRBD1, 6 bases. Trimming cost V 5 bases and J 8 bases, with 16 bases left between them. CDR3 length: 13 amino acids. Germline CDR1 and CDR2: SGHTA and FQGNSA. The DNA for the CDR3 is TGTGCCAGCAGCCAAAGAACCGGACAGCAGCAGTACTTC. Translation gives CASSQRTGQQQYF.

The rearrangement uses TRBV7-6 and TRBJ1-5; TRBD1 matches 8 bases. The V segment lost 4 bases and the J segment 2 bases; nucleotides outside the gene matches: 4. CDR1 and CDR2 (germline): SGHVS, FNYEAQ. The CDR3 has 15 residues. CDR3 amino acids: CASSSGQGGNQPQHF. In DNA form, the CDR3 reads TGTGCCAGCAGCTCTGGACAGGGTGGCAATCAGCCCCAGCATTTT.

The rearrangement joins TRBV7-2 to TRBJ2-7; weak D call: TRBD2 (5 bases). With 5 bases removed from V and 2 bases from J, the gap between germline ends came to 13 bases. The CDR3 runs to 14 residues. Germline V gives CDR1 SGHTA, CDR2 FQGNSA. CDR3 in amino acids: CASSQTINTYEQYF. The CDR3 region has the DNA TGTGCCAGCAGCCAGACTATCAATACCTACGAGCAGTACTTC.

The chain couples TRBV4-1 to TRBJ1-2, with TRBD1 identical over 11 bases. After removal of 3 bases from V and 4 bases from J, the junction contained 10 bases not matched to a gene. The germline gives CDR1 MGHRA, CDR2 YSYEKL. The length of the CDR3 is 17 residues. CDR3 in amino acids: CASSHGRTGGAVYGYTF. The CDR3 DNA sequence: TGCGCCAGCAGCCATGGTCGGACAGGGGGCGCGGTCTATGGCTACACCTTC.

In DNA form, the CDR3 reads TGCAGTGCTCCCCAGAACACTGAAGCTTTCTTT. Protein sequence: CSAPQNTEAFF. This sequence joins TRBV20-1 and TRBJ1-1; D gene ambiguous. V was trimmed by 5 bases and J by 1 base, leaving 5 bases between them. The CDR3 covers 11 residues. Germline lookup yields CDR1 DFQATT and CDR2 SNEGSKA (reference sequence).

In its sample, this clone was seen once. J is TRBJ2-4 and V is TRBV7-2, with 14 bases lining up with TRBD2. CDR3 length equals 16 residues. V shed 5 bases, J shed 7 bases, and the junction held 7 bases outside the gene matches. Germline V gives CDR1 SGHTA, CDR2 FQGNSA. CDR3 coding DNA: TGTGCCAGCAGCGAGAGACTAGCGGGAGGGCACAACATTCAGTACTTC. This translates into CASSERLAGGHNIQYF.

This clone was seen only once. Written as DNA, the CDR3 is TGCGCCAGCAGCTTGGCCCCCCTAGCGGGGGGGAATGAGCAGTTCTTC. Translated, it gives CASSLAPLAGGNEQFF. V is TRBV5-1 and J is TRBJ2-1; TRBD2 matches 12 bases. The CDR3 extends over 16 amino acids. Trimming removed 0 bases from V and 7 bases from J; junction bases left unmatched: 5. Germline V gene data show CDR1 as SGHRS and CDR2 as YFSETQ.

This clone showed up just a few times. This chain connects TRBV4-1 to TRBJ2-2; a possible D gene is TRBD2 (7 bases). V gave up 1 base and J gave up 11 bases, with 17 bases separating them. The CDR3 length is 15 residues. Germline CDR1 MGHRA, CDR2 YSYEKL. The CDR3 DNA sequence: TGCGCCAGCAGCCAAGTTCCCGGGGGGCCGGGAGAGCTGTTTTTT. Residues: CASSQVPGGPGELFF.

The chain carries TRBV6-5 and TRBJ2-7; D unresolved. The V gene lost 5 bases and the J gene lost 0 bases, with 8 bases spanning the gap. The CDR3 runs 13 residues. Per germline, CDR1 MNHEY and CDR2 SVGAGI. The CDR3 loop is CASSPQISYEQYF. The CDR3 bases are TGTGCCAGCAGTCCCCAGATCTCCTACGAGCAGTACTTC.

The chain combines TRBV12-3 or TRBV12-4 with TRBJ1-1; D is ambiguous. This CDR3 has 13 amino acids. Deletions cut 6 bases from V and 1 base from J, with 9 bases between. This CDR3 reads CASRATGNTEAFF. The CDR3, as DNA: TGTGCCAGCAGGGCTACGGGGAACACTGAAGCTTTCTTT.

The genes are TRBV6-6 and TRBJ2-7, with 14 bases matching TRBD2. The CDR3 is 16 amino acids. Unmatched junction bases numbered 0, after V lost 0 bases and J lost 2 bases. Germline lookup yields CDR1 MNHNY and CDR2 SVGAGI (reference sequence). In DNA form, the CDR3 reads TGTGCCAGCAGTTACTCGACTAGCGGGAGGGCCTACGAGCAGTACTTC. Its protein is CASSYSTSGRAYEQYF.

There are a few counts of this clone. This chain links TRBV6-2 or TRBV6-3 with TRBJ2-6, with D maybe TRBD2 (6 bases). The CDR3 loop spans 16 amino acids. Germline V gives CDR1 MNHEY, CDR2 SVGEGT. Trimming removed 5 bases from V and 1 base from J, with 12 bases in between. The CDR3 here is CASSPAGWSGANVLTF. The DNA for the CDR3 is TGTGCCAGCAGTCCGGCGGGATGGTCTGGGGCCAACGTCCTGACTTTC.

DNA for the CDR3: TGTGCCAGCAGTTCGACACGAGGGACAGATACGCAGTATTTT. It is translated as CASSSTRGTDTQYF. V and J are TRBV2 and TRBJ2-3; D is possibly TRBD2 (5 bases). The CDR3 is 14 amino acids. Germline V CDR1 and CDR2: SNHLY, FYNNEI. V lost 5 bases, J lost 3 bases, and 12 bases lay in between. Full variable domain (outside the CDR3, taken from reference TRBV2 and TRBJ2-3): EPEVTQTPSHQVTQMGQEVILRCVPISNHLYFYWYRQILGQKVEFLVSFYNNEISEKSEIFDDQFSVERPDGSNFTLKIRSTKLEDSAMYFCASSSTRGTDTQYFGPGTRLTVL.

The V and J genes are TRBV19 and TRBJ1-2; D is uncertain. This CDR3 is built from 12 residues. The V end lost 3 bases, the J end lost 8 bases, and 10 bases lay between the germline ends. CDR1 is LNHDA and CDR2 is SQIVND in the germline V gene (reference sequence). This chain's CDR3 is CASSIELRGYTF. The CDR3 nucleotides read TGTGCCAGTAGTATCGAGCTACGAGGCTACACCTTC.

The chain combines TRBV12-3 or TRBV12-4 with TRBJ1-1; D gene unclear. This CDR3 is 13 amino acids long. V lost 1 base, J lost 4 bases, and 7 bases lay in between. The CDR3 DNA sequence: TGTGCCAGCAGTTTAGTGGAGGGCACTGAAGCTTTCTTT. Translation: CASSLVEGTEAFF.

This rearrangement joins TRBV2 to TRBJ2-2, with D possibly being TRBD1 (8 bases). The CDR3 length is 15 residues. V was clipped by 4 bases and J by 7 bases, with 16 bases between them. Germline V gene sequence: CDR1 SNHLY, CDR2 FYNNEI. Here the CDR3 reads CASSVQTGGDGELFF. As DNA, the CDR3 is TGTGCCAGCAGTGTCCAAACAGGGGGGGACGGGGAGCTGTTTTTT. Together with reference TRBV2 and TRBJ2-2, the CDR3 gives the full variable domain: EPEVTQTPSHQVTQMGQEVILRCVPISNHLYFYWYRQILGQKVEFLVSFYNNEISEKSEIFDDQFSVERPDGSNFTLKIRSTKLEDSAMYFCASSVQTGGDGELFFGEGSRLTVL.

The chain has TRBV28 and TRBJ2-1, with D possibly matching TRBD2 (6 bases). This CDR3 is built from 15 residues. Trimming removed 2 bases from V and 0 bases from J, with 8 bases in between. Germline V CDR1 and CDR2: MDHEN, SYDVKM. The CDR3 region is CASSLVAASYNEQFF. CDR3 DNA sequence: TGTGCCAGCAGTTTAGTAGCGGCCTCCTACAATGAGCAGTTCTTC.

The CDR3, as DNA: TGTGCCAGCAGCTTAGCGCAAGCTTTGAACACTGAAGCTTTCTTT. It codes for CASSLAQALNTEAFF. The J gene is TRBJ1-1, the V gene TRBV7-8; no definite D call. The germline V gene has CDR1 SGHVS and CDR2 FQNEAQ. The CDR3 spans 15 residues. With 0 bases removed from V and 0 bases from J, the gap between germline ends came to 8 bases.

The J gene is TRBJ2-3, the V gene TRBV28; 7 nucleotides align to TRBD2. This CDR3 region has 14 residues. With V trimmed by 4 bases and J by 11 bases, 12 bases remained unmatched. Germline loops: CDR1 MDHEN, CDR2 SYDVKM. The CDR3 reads CASSSPQRGSRQYF. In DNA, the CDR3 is TGTGCCAGCAGTTCCCCCCAGCGGGGTTCCCGGCAGTATTTT. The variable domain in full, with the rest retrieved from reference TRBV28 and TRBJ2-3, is DVKVTQSSRYLVKRTGEKVFLECVQDMDHENMFWYRQDPGLGLRLIYFSYDVKMKEKGDIPEGYSVSREKKERFSLILESASTNQTSMYLCASSSPQRGSRQYFGPGTRLTVL.

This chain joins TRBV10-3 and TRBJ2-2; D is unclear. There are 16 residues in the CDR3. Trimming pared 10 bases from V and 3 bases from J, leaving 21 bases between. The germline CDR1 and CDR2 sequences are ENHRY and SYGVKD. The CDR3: CATRSIVTADTGELFF. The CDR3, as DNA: TGTGCCACCAGGTCTATCGTCACGGCGGACACCGGGGAGCTGTTTTTT.

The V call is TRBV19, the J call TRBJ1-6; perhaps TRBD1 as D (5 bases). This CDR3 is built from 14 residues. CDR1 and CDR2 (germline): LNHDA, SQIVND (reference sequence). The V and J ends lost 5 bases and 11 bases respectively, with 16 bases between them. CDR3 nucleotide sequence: TGTGCCAGTAGTTGGGGCCGCGAAAAAGCACCCCTCCACTTT. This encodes CASSWGREKAPLHF.

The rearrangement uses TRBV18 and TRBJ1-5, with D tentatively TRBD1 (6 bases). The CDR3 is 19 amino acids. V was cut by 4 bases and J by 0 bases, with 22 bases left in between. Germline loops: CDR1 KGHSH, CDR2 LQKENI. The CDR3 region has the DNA TGTGCCAGCTCACAGGTCGCCGGCAGGGGCCCTTATAGCAATCAGCCCCAGCATTTT. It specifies CASSQVAGRGPYSNQPQHF. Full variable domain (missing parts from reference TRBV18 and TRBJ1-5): NAGVMQNPRHLVRRRGQEARLRCSPMKGHSHVYWYRQLPEEGLKFMVYLQKENIIDESGMPKERFSAEFPKEGPSILRIQQVVRGDSAAYFCASSQVAGRGPYSNQPQHFGDGTRLSIL.

This chain's CDR3 is CAISDQSKNIQYF. CDR3 in DNA: TGTGCCATCAGTGACCAATCCAAAAACATTCAGTACTTC. The chain uses TRBV10-3 and TRBJ2-4; no clear D. Germline V gives CDR1 ENHRY, CDR2 SYGVKD. Between the trimmed V and J ends, which lost 3 bases and 2 bases, there was a span of 5 bases. This CDR3 region has 13 residues.

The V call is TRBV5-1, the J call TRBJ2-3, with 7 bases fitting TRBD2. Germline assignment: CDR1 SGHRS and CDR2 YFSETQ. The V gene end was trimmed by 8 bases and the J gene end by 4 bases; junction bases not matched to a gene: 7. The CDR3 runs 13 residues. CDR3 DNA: TGCGCCAGTAGGGAGGGTAACGCAGATACGCAGTATTTT. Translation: CASREGNADTQYF.

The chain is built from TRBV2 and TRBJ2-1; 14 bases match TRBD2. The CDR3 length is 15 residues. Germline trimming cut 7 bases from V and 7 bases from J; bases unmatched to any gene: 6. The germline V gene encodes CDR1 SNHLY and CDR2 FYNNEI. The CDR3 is CASKIGTSGSNEQFF. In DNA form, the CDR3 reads TGTGCCAGCAAGATCGGGACTAGCGGGAGTAATGAGCAGTTCTTC.

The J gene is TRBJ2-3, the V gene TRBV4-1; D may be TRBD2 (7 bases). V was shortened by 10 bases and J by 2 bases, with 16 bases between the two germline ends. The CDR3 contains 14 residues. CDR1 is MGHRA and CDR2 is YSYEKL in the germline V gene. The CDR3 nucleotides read TGCGCCACCTCGTGGGCGGGGGCCACAGATACGCAGTATTTT. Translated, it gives CATSWAGATDTQYF.